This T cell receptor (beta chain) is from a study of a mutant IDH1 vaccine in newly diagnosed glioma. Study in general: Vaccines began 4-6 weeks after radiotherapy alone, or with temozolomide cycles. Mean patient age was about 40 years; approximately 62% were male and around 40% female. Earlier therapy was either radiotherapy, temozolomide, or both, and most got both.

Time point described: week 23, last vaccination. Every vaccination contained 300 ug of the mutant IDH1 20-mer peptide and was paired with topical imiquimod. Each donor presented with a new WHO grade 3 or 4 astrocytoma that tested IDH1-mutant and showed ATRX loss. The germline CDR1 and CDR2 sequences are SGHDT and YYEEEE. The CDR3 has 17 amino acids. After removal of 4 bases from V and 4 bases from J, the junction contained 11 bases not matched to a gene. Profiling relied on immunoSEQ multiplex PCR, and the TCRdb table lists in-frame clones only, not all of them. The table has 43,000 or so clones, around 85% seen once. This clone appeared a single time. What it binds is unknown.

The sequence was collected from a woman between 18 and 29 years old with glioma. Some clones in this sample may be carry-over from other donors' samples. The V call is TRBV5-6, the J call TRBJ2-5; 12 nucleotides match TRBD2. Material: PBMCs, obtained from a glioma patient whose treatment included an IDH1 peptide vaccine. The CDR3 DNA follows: TGTGCCAGCAGCCCGGCTAGCGGGAGGGCGGGGGGAGAGACCCAGTACTTC. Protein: CASSPASGRAGGETQYF.